This T cell receptor (beta chain) originates from a study of read filtering for tumor transcriptome and immune sequencing. General observations from the study: Correlation between methods rose after single-read clonotypes were removed. About four fifths of IR-seq clonotypes had a single read, yet these held roughly 3.3% of reads.

This clonotype was recorded many times. Its antigen is undetermined. CDR1 and CDR2 (germline): SGDLS, YYNGEE. The CDR3 sequence is 14 residues long. Trimming stripped 4 bases from V and 3 bases from J, with 13 bases between. The library was built from 400 to 500 ng RNA with molecular barcoded adaptors for alpha/delta and beta/gamma chains. TCRdb processed the reads anew with MiXCR; each CDR3 protein has one entry. The table includes approximately 40,000 distinct CDR3 sequences, roughly 13% detected once. The sample comprised a population of CD138-negative cells sorted from bone marrow. The TCR comes from a donor older than 35 with multiple myeloma. The chain uses TRBV9 and TRBJ1-1; TRBD1 is a possible D gene (6 bases). The CDR3: CASSPRAGDTEAFF. CDR3 DNA: TGTGCCAGCAGCCCGCGAGCAGGGGACACTGAAGCTTTCTTT.